The sequence of this T cell receptor beta chain was determined in a study of blood T cells in healthy people across ages. As for the study in general: Template switching caught about one barcoded beta molecule for each two T cells. Whole-study results and caveats: Since the PBMCs were unsorted, naive and antigen-experienced cells could not be conclusively compared. Considered underestimates were the diversity estimates obtained from one million T cells.

This CDR3 contains 16 residues. Germline-derived CDR1 and CDR2 are MGHRA and YSYEKL. Concerning this clonotype: Its antigen is not known.

A second roughly 7 to 12 cycle PCR used barcoded and J-beta primers. MiXCR, run by TCRdb on the 5' RACE reads, gives a single entry per CDR3 protein. The repertoire consists of about 1.4 million distinct CDR3 sequences, with roughly 59% occurring once and the leading ten covering over 5.5%. Sequenced material: blood. The chain recombines TRBV4-1 with TRBJ2-1; TRBD2 agrees at 12 bases. The closer fit of TRBJ2-7 to the DNA end suggests the J call may be wrong. This TCR was recovered from a man younger than 35 in good health. CDR3 in amino acids: CASSQPTSGSYNEQYF. The CDR3 coding sequence is TGCGCCAGCAGCCAACCGACTAGCGGGAGCTACAATGAGCAGTACTTC.